The 29 T cell receptor beta chains listed next were all sequenced from one sample in a study of blood T cell repertoires in COVID-19. Profiling relied on immunoSEQ multiplex PCR, and the TCRdb table lists in-frame clones only, not all of them. The sample has tens of thousands of clones, approximately 89% seen once. Material: peripheral blood. Receptors were obtained from a woman of 80 years or more with acute or convalescent COVID-19.

The gene calls are TRBV5-1 and TRBJ2-5; 12 nucleotides line up with TRBD2. The V gene end was trimmed by 3 bases and the J gene end by 2 bases; junction bases not matched to a gene: 11. Germline CDR1 reads SGHRS; CDR2 reads YFSETQ. The CDR3 spans 18 residues. The CDR3 nucleotides are TGCGCCAGCAGCTCGAGGGGATCTAGCGGGGGGGCACAAGAGACCCAGTACTTC. Protein: CASSSRGSSGGAQETQYF.

The CDR3 protein is CSVAQSGTGETQYF. The CDR3 DNA follows: TGCAGCGTTGCCCAGTCTGGGACAGGAGAGACCCAGTACTTC. The chain recombines TRBV29-1 with TRBJ2-5, with 8 bases lining up with TRBD1. CDR3 length: 14 residues. Germline V gene lookup returns CDR1 SQVTM and CDR2 ANQGSEA. V lost 4 bases and J lost 4; bases outside the gene matches: 8.

The chain carries TRBV7-9 and TRBJ1-2; TRBD1 might be the D (6 bases). This CDR3 is built from 15 residues. Between the trimmed V and J ends, which lost 6 bases and 1 base, there was a span of 15 bases. Germline V CDR1 and CDR2: SEHNR, FQNEAQ (reference sequence). The CDR3 reads CASSPPGQLNYGYTF. The CDR3 DNA sequence: TGTGCCAGCAGTCCTCCGGGACAACTTAACTATGGCTACACCTTC.

This rearrangement joins TRBV6-6 to TRBJ2-4; D may be TRBD2 (6 bases). With 5 bases removed from V and 2 bases from J, the gap between germline ends came to 19 bases. This CDR3 has 17 amino acids. CDR1 is MNHNY and CDR2 is SVGAGI in the germline V gene (reference sequence). CDR3 sequence (DNA): TGTGCCAGCAGTCACCCCGGAGGGGCGCGTACCAAAAACATTCAGTACTTC. This codes for CASSHPGGARTKNIQYF.

The chain links TRBV7-9 to TRBJ1-1, with a tentative D call TRBD1 (6 bases). The CDR3 is 14 amino acids. The germline V gene encodes CDR1 SEHNR and CDR2 FQNEAQ (reference sequence). V shed 5 bases and J shed 6 bases, with 16 bases lying between them. The CDR3 loop is CASSTGQRAPEAFF. CDR3 bases: TGTGCCAGCAGCACCGGACAGAGGGCTCCTGAAGCTTTCTTT.

This chain uses TRBV25-1 with TRBJ2-3; D might be TRBD1 (5 bases). Germline assignment: CDR1 MGHDK and CDR2 SYGVNS. Deletions cut 6 bases from V and 2 bases from J, with 9 bases between. The CDR3 has 13 residues. The CDR3 DNA is TGTGCCAGCAGATGGGGCACCACAGATACGCAGTATTTT. This codes for CASRWGTTDTQYF.

The chain joins TRBV11-2 to TRBJ1-1; D is unresolved. Germline V gene lookup returns CDR1 SGHAT and CDR2 FQNNGV. The V and J ends lost 0 bases and 3 bases respectively, with 5 bases between them. This CDR3 has 13 residues. The CDR3 reads CASSLDRDTEAFF. In nucleotides, the CDR3 is TGTGCCAGCAGCTTAGATCGGGACACTGAAGCTTTCTTT.

In nucleotides, the CDR3 is TGTGCCAGCAGCGCCAACTGGGGGGGCGCGGGGGGCTACACCTTC. It translates to CASSANWGGAGGYTF. The rearrangement links TRBV7-2 to TRBJ1-2; possibly TRBD1 for D (6 bases). The CDR3 has 15 residues. Germline-derived CDR1 and CDR2 are SGHTA and FQGNSA. Trimming pared 5 bases from V and 8 bases from J, leaving 21 bases between.

V and J are TRBV19 and TRBJ2-5, with D unresolved. CDR1 and CDR2 (germline): LNHDA, SQIVND (reference sequence). With 3 bases removed from V and 0 bases from J, the gap between germline ends came to 5 bases. There are 13 residues in the CDR3. The CDR3 nucleotides read TGTGCCAGTAGTATGGCGGACCAAGAGACCCAGTACTTC. This translates into CASSMADQETQYF.

V and J are TRBV11-2 and TRBJ1-6, with 7 bases fitting TRBD1. The CDR3 sequence is 16 residues long. Looked up from germline, CDR1 is SGHAT and CDR2 is FQNNGV. Losses at the gene ends were 0 bases for V and 7 bases for J; bases not matched to a gene: 6. The CDR3: CASSLDWGTANSPLHF. CDR3 bases: TGTGCCAGCAGCTTAGATTGGGGGACAGCAAATTCACCCCTCCACTTT.

The chain carries TRBV7-8 and TRBJ1-1; D gene uncertain. Germline V gene lookup returns CDR1 SGHVS and CDR2 FQNEAQ. V was shortened by 2 bases and J by 5 bases, with 21 bases between the two germline ends. The CDR3 has 17 residues. This CDR3 reads CASSLLINYSGRTEAFF. DNA of the CDR3: TGTGCCAGCAGCTTACTAATTAATTACAGCGGAAGGACTGAAGCTTTCTTT.

The chain uses TRBV7-2 and TRBJ1-1, with unresolved D. Germline V gene sequence: CDR1 SGHTA, CDR2 FQGNSA. V lost 0 bases to trimming and J lost 7 bases, with 9 bases between them. This CDR3 region has 13 residues. As DNA, the CDR3 is TGTGCCAGCAGCTTAGCGATACAAAATGAAGCTTTCTTT. This translates into CASSLAIQNEAFF.

This clone was recorded only once. The identical CDR3 is also encoded by other nucleotide sequences in the sample. The CDR3 DNA sequence: TGTGCCACCCGGGACAGCTCCTACGAGCAGTACGTC. It translates to CATRDSSYEQYV. V is TRBV6-5 and J is TRBJ2-7; 7 bases match TRBD1. V shed 10 bases and J 0 bases; nucleotides not matched to a gene: 3. The CDR3 runs to 12 residues. CDR1 MNHEY and CDR2 SVGAGI come from the germline V gene.

The rearrangement uses TRBV7-9 and TRBJ2-7; tentatively, D is TRBD1 (6 bases). Deletions cut 5 bases from V and 4 bases from J, with 15 bases between. The CDR3 totals 14 residues. Germline lookup yields CDR1 SEHNR and CDR2 FQNEAQ (reference sequence). The CDR3 sequence: CASSPRQVTYEQYF. DNA of the CDR3: TGTGCCAGCAGCCCGCGACAGGTTACATACGAGCAGTACTTC. Looking up the rest from reference TRBV7-9 and TRBJ2-7 gives the full variable domain: DTGVSQNPRHKITKRGQNVTFRCDPISEHNRLYWYRQTLGQGPEFLTYFQNEAQLEKSRLLSDRFSAERPKGSFSTLEIQRTEQGDSAMYLCASSPRQVTYEQYFGPGTRLTVT.

The V gene is TRBV29-1, the J gene TRBJ2-2, with TRBD1 matching 8 bases. The germline V gene encodes CDR1 SQVTM and CDR2 ANQGSEA. This CDR3 is 12 amino acids long. V lost 6 bases and J lost 5; bases outside the gene matches: 2. The DNA of the CDR3 is TGCAGCGTCGACAGGGGAACCGGGGAGCTGTTTTTT. Amino acid sequence: CSVDRGTGELFF.

The rearrangement links TRBV20-1 to TRBJ2-7; D is ambiguous. The CDR3 runs to 12 residues. The germline V and J ends were trimmed by 3 bases and 3 bases, with 9 bases remaining between them. CDR1 is DFQATT, CDR2 SNEGSKA, per germline (reference sequence). The CDR3 sequence is CSASTQDYEQYV. CDR3 nucleotide sequence: TGCAGTGCTAGTACACAAGACTACGAGCAGTACGTC.

This clone was seen once. This rearrangement joins TRBV2 to TRBJ2-7, with 7 bases that match TRBD1. The trim removed 2 bases at V and 1 base at J, leaving 2 bases unmatched. Per the germline V gene, CDR1 is SNHLY and CDR2 is FYNNEI. The length of the CDR3 is 14 residues. CDR3 loop: CASSERGRSYEQYV. In DNA, the CDR3 is TGTGCCAGCAGTGAAAGGGGGCGATCCTACGAGCAGTACGTC.

DNA for the CDR3: TGTGCCAGCAGCTTACATTCCGCGGGGGGCTATGAGCAGTTCTTC. This gives the protein CASSLHSAGGYEQFF. The chain uses TRBV7-2 and TRBJ2-1; TRBD2 agrees at 8 bases. Per germline, CDR1 SGHTA and CDR2 FQGNSA. V shed 2 bases and J 8 bases; nucleotides not matched to a gene: 8. The CDR3 runs 15 residues.

This clone was counted only a few times. The chain employs TRBV6-6 and TRBJ1-2; D is unresolved. The CDR3 contains 11 residues. Germline V lookup: CDR1 MNHNY, CDR2 SVGAGI (reference sequence). Deletions cut 8 bases from V and 1 base from J, with 5 bases between. The CDR3 coding sequence is TGTGCCAGCCGGGGTAACTATGGCTACACCTTC. It encodes CASRGNYGYTF.

The V call is TRBV7-8, the J call TRBJ1-6, with TRBD1 identical over 8 bases. The trim removed 6 bases at V and 5 bases at J, leaving 9 bases unmatched. The CDR3 runs 16 residues. Germline V gives CDR1 SGHVS, CDR2 FQNEAQ. CDR3 loop: CASRKTGAGDNSPLHF. The DNA for the CDR3 is TGTGCCAGCAGAAAGACAGGGGCTGGGGATAATTCACCCCTCCACTTT.

This clone appeared once. The chain joins TRBV15 to TRBJ1-2, with D perhaps matching TRBD1 (5 bases). CDR1 and CDR2 from the germline V gene are LNHNV and YYDKDF (reference sequence). The CDR3 length is 18 residues. The V gene lost 0 bases and the J gene lost 4 bases, with 21 bases spanning the gap. The CDR3 sequence: CATSRDPSEGWLSYGYTF. For the CDR3, the DNA is TGTGCCACCAGCAGAGATCCGTCGGAGGGGTGGTTGTCCTATGGCTACACCTTC.

This clone is a singleton in its sample. The genes are TRBV28 and TRBJ1-5; the D is unclear. The CDR3 length is 16 residues. V was cut by 3 bases and J by 0 bases, with 12 bases left in between. Germline lookup yields CDR1 MDHEN and CDR2 SYDVKM. The CDR3 is CASSFHDLHSNQPQHF. CDR3 in DNA: TGTGCCAGCAGTTTTCATGACTTACATAGCAATCAGCCCCAGCATTTT.

V and J are TRBV3-1 (or the pseudogene TRBV3-2) and TRBJ2-3, with TRBD2 matching over 10 bases. V gave up 4 bases and J gave up 1 base; unmatched junction bases: 5. The CDR3 totals 16 residues. Germline V lookup: CDR1 LGHDT, CDR2 YNNKEL (reference sequence). The CDR3 loop reads CASSPLLAGGTDTQYF. Written as DNA, the CDR3 is TGTGCCAGCAGCCCTCTGCTAGCGGGGGGCACAGATACGCAGTATTTT.

The chain recombines TRBV6-6 with TRBJ2-7, with D maybe TRBD2 (7 bases). Germline V gene sequence: CDR1 MNHNY, CDR2 SVGAGI (reference sequence). The CDR3 covers 14 residues. Trimming cost V 2 bases and J 3 bases, with 11 bases left between them. Here the CDR3 reads CASSYGGGHYEQYV. The CDR3 region has the DNA TGTGCCAGCAGTTACGGGGGGGGGCACTACGAGCAGTACGTC.

The J gene is TRBJ1-1, the V gene TRBV5-1, with 8 bases lining up with TRBD1. This CDR3 is built from 14 residues. The germline V gene encodes CDR1 SGHRS and CDR2 YFSETQ. With 4 bases clipped from V and 4 bases from J, the junction kept 6 bases outside the gene matches. For the CDR3, the DNA is TGCGCCAGCAGCACGGGACAGGTGAGCACTGAAGCTTTCTTT. This sequence encodes CASSTGQVSTEAFF.

This clone turned up a few times. The chain couples TRBV5-1 to TRBJ1-4; D ambiguous. The CDR3 runs 13 residues. The ends were cut back, 4 bases at V and 10 bases at J, with 14 bases in the middle. Germline V gene lookup returns CDR1 SGHRS and CDR2 YFSETQ. The CDR3, as DNA: TGCGCCAGCAGCATCACCTTAGGAGGAAAACTGTTTTTT. It codes for CASSITLGGKLFF.

The V gene is TRBV6-5, the J gene TRBJ1-5; 7 bases align to TRBD1. CDR1 and CDR2 from the germline V gene are MNHEY and SVGAGI. The CDR3 loop spans 15 amino acids. Trimming cost V 8 bases and J 1 base; bases outside gene matches: 8. Here the CDR3 DNA reads TGTGCCAGCGCAACAGGGGACGTGAGCAATCAGCCCCAGCATTTT. Translation gives CASATGDVSNQPQHF.

This chain uses TRBV7-9 with TRBJ1-3, with TRBD1 matching over 12 bases. Germline V gene data show CDR1 as SEHNR and CDR2 as FQNEAQ (reference sequence). After removal of 5 bases from V and 4 bases from J, the junction contained 3 bases not matched to a gene. The CDR3 sequence is 15 residues long. CDR3 in amino acids: CASSPGQGAGNTIYF. The CDR3 DNA is TGTGCCAGCAGCCCGGGACAGGGGGCGGGAAACACCATATATTTT.

This rearrangement joins TRBV29-1 to TRBJ1-4; 11 nucleotides agree with TRBD1. CDR1 is SQVTM, CDR2 ANQGSEA, per germline. CDR3 length: 15 amino acids. V was pared by 7 bases and J by 3 bases, with 7 bases of the junction left unmatched. The CDR3 DNA follows: TGCAGCGCCCAGGACAGGGGGCGATCTAATGAAAAACTGTTTTTT. Protein product: CSAQDRGRSNEKLFF.